The rows below give T cell receptor beta chains drawn from one sample of a study of T-cell reconstitution after alpha-beta-depleted transplantation in children. TCRdb processed the PCR reads anew with MiXCR; each CDR3 protein has one entry. The sample lists just under 550,000 distinct CDR3 sequences, 18% occurring once. The material sequenced was PBMCs from the stem cell graft donor, taken from the stem cell graft. Receptor source: a human donor who donated a stem cell graft to a child with acute lymphoblastic leukemia. Each CDR3 is given with its conserved first and last residue. A D gene is named only where the DNA matches it firmly. The size entry is marked missing in some rows and otherwise reads once, few, many or a size class.

size	V	J	D	DNA	CDR3
-	TRBV29-1	TRBJ2-7	-	TGCAGCGTTCTTCAAACCCCCCTCGAGCAGTACTTC	CSVLQTPLEQYF
-	TRBV5-1	TRBJ1-1	-	TGCGCCAGCAGCTTGGGGGCCTCTAGCACTGAAGCTTTCTTT	CASSLGASSTEAFF
-	TRBV2	TRBJ2-1	-	TGTGCCATAAGACCAACTGAGCAGTTCTTC	CAIRPTEQFF
-	TRBV7-2	TRBJ2-7	TRBD1	TGTGCCAGCAGCTTAGCGCGATGGGACAGGGGGGAAGGTAGCGGGATCTACGAGCAGTACTTC	CASSLARWDRGEGSGIYEQYF
-	TRBV6-4	TRBJ2-1	-	TGTGCCAGCAGAGACGACAGGTACAATGAGCAGTTCTTC	CASRDDRYNEQFF
-	TRBV12-5	TRBJ2-7	TRBD1	TGTGCTAGTGGTTTGGGACAGGGGGCGGCCGAGCAGTACTTC	CASGLGQGAAEQYF
-	TRBV29-1	TRBJ1-2	-	TGCAGCGTTGAGCCAAGGGGGGGGATGGGCTATGGCTACACCTTC	CSVEPRGGMGYGYTF
-	TRBV15	TRBJ1-2	-	TGTGCCACCAGCAGAGATCTCTCGGGGACAAACTATGGCTACACCTTC	CATSRDLSGTNYGYTF
many	TRBV7-9	TRBJ2-2	-	TGTGCCAGCAGCCTAGCCCCCGGGGAGCTGTTTTTT	CASSLAPGELFF
-	TRBV5-1	TRBJ2-3	-	TGCGCCAGCGGAAGATCCGGGACAAGAGTCAACACAGATACGCAGTATTTT	CASGRSGTRVNTDTQYF
few	TRBV7-7	TRBJ2-5	TRBD1	TGTGCCAGCAGCCCTAGGACAGGGAAGTACCAAGAGACCCAGTACTTC	CASSPRTGKYQETQYF
once	TRBV29-1	TRBJ2-3	-	TGCAGCGTTGGTTTCGGAACAGAGTTCACTAGCACAGATACGCAGTATTTT	CSVGFGTEFTSTDTQYF
few	TRBV15	TRBJ2-4	TRBD2	TGTGCCACCAGCAGGCCTGGACTAGCGGGAGCGGAGAACATTCAGTACTTC	CATSRPGLAGAENIQYF
-	TRBV10-3	TRBJ2-3	-	TGTGCCATCAGTGAGGAAACCCGGGGCGGAGTTGATACGCAGTATTTT	CAISEETRGGVDTQYF
-	TRBV19	TRBJ2-7	TRBD1	TGTGCCAGTAGTGTCACAGGGGTCCACGAGCAGTACTTC	CASSVTGVHEQYF
few	TRBV5-1	TRBJ2-7	-	TGCGCCAGCAGATGGGGAGTAGAGCAGTACTTC	CASRWGVEQYF
-	TRBV2	TRBJ2-1	TRBD1	TGTGCCGGACAGGTCGAGGCGGGCAGATACAATGAGCAGTTCTTC	CAGQVEAGRYNEQFF
-	TRBV4-1	TRBJ2-6	-	TGCGCCAGCAGACAACCGGGCGCTGGGGCCAACGTCCTGACTTTC	CASRQPGAGANVLTF
-	TRBV5-6	TRBJ2-1	-	TGTGCCAGCAGCCCGGGGGGCCTAGGATCTGTAAATGAGCAGTTCTTC	CASSPGGLGSVNEQFF
few	TRBV5-1	TRBJ2-3	-	TGCGCCAGCAGAGCTATATCGGCTAGCACAGATACGCAGTATTTT	CASRAISASTDTQYF
few	TRBV7-9	TRBJ2-1	-	TGTGCCAGCAGCGAGGGTAGGCGGGAACGGCATGAGCAGTTCTTC	CASSEGRRERHEQFF
-	TRBV5-4	TRBJ2-1	-	TGTGCCAGCAGCTTGGGACGGACAAATGAGCAGTTCTTC	CASSLGRTNEQFF
few	TRBV15	TRBJ1-4	-	TGTGCCACCAGCAGAGAGGGATCAACTAATGAAAAACTGTTTTTT	CATSREGSTNEKLFF
many	TRBV2	TRBJ1-2	-	TGTGCCAGTGGAGTGGTCAGGTCAGGCCTCCCTAACTATGGCTACACCTTC	CASGVVRSGLPNYGYTF
-	TRBV4-1	TRBJ1-4	-	TGCGCCAGCAGCCCCGTAAGCAGGATTGTGTTTGAAAAACTGTTTTTT	CASSPVSRIVFEKLFF
-	TRBV5-1	TRBJ2-1	TRBD2	TGCGCCAGCAGCCTAGCGGGAGGGCCGCCCTACAATGAGCAGTTCTTC	CASSLAGGPPYNEQFF
few	TRBV15	TRBJ2-1	TRBD2	TGTGCCACCAGCAGTCGCTTGGCTAGCGGGAGGAGGTCCTACAATGAGCAGTTCTTC	CATSSRLASGRRSYNEQFF
-	TRBV6-1	TRBJ2-5	-	TGTGCCAGCAGTCCGGTTTACGGGTCGGCCGGGACCCAGTACTTC	CASSPVYGSAGTQYF
-	TRBV19	TRBJ1-1	TRBD1	TGTGCCAGTAAAGTACAGGGGGAGATGAACACTGAAGCTTTCTTT	CASKVQGEMNTEAFF
few	TRBV29-1	TRBJ1-1	-	TGCAGCGTTCTTCCCTACAACACTGAAGCTTTCTTT	CSVLPYNTEAFF
few	TRBV20-1	TRBJ2-1	TRBD2	TGCAGTGCATGGCTAGCGGGAGGGAACAATGAGCAGTTCTTC	CSAWLAGGNNEQFF
few	TRBV18	TRBJ2-7	TRBD1	TGTGCCAGCTCACCACCCCAGGGGACAGGGGCTTACGAGCAGTACTTC	CASSPPQGTGAYEQYF
few	TRBV28	TRBJ1-2	-	TGTGCCAGCAGTTTAATCCAGGGCAACTATGGCTACACCTTC	CASSLIQGNYGYTF
few	TRBV20-1	TRBJ2-7	-	TGCAGTGCCGCAGCAGGGCACGAGCAGTACTTC	CSAAAGHEQYF
few	TRBV20-1	TRBJ2-1	TRBD2	TGCAGTGCTGGCGGGAGGGTTGGGGACAATGAGCAGTTCTTC	CSAGGRVGDNEQFF
few	TRBV5-1	TRBJ2-2	TRBD1	TGCGCCAGCAGGTCCGGGACAGGATTCACCGGGGAGCTGTTTTTT	CASRSGTGFTGELFF
-	TRBV7-9	TRBJ1-5	TRBD1	TGTGCCAGCAGCTTAGGCTACAGGGGACAGCATTTT	CASSLGYRGQHF
few	TRBV5-1	TRBJ2-7	TRBD2	TGCGCCAGCAGCCTGTGGGGCGGAGCGGGAGGGAACGAGCAGTACTTC	CASSLWGGAGGNEQYF
-	TRBV3-1	TRBJ2-1	-	TGTGCCAGCAGCCCTAAACAAGCCAGGGGACCTTACAATGAGCAGTTCTTC	CASSPKQARGPYNEQFF
few	TRBV5-1	TRBJ1-1	TRBD1	TGCGCCAGCAGCACGACAGGGGGCGGGCGGCTAGGTAACACTGAAGCTTTCTTT	CASSTTGGGRLGNTEAFF
few	TRBV20-1	TRBJ2-5	TRBD1	TGCAGTGCGACCCGACAGGGTTTAAAAGAGACCCAGTACTTC	CSATRQGLKETQYF
many	TRBV7-2	TRBJ2-3	TRBD2	TGTGCCAGCAGCTTAATGGCTAGCGGGAGCCCTAGCACAGATACGCAGTATTTT	CASSLMASGSPSTDTQYF
few	TRBV19	TRBJ1-2	-	TGTGCCTCAGGACTAGGACCCAATGCGGGTGGCTACACCTTC	CASGLGPNAGGYTF
-	TRBV4-1	TRBJ1-2	-	TGCGCCAGCAGCCAAGAGGGGCGGAATGGCTACACCTTC	CASSQEGRNGYTF
-	TRBV20-1	TRBJ2-2	-	TGCAGTGCTAGTTTAGGCCCGGACGGGGAGCTGTTTTTT	CSASLGPDGELFF
-	TRBV7-9	TRBJ2-1	TRBD2	TGTGCCAGCAGCTTGGGAGCGGGAATGGAGCAGTTCTTC	CASSLGAGMEQFF
-	TRBV12-3/TRBV12-4	TRBJ1-5	-	TGTGCCAGCAGTCCTCCCGGGGGAGGTCAGCCCCAGCATTTT	CASSPPGGGQPQHF
-	TRBV6-5	TRBJ2-2	-	TGTGCCAGCAGTTACGACCCAAGCCCGAACACCGGGGAGCTGTTTTTT	CASSYDPSPNTGELFF
-	TRBV27	TRBJ2-1	TRBD1	TGTGCCAGCAGTTTATTTGGGACAGGTTACGAGCAGTTCTTC	CASSLFGTGYEQFF
few	TRBV20-1	TRBJ1-2	-	TGCAGTGCTAGACCTGCGGATTCAGGGGCCCATGGCTACACCTTC	CSARPADSGAHGYTF
-	TRBV5-1	TRBJ1-4	-	TGCGCCAGCAGCTTGGACGGCAGGGTTAATGAAAAACTGTTTTTT	CASSLDGRVNEKLFF
-	TRBV3-1	TRBJ2-1	-	TGTGCCAGCAGCCAAGTGGTAGCGCCAAATGAGCAGTTCTTC	CASSQVVAPNEQFF
few	TRBV3-1	TRBJ2-1	-	TGTGCCAGCAGCCAAGGGTTGAAGGGATCTGGGGCCGTACAGCAGTTCTTC	CASSQGLKGSGAVQQFF